Detailed here is one TCR beta chain. Its antigen remains unidentified. The data are from a study of T cells in Graves' hyperthyroidism and ophthalmopathy. General study points: Stable hyperthyroidism was separated from ophthalmopathy by a model based on 13 V-J features.

Regions amplified from RNA transcripts were the TCR beta CDR3 regions. Using the HTBI primer set, a first-round RT-PCR was run on the TCR CDR3. TCRdb redid the calling of the multiplex PCR reads with MiXCR, one entry per CDR3 protein. Counted here are approximately 510,000 distinct CDR3 sequences, 35% to 50% occurring once; the ten biggest clones make up 44%. The V segment lost 4 bases and the J segment 0 bases; nucleotides outside the gene matches: 2. CDR1 and CDR2 (germline): DFQATT, SNEGSKA (reference sequence). The length of the CDR3 is 15 residues. The rearrangement links TRBV20-1 to TRBJ2-5; TRBD2 aligns across 13 bases. Specimen: peripheral blood or thyroid tissue (not recorded which). This TCR was recovered from an adult woman with Graves' disease, either hyperthyroidism or ophthalmopathy (not recorded which). The CDR3 here is CSATGTSGNQETQYF. Here the CDR3 DNA reads TGCAGTGCTACTGGGACTAGCGGGAACCAAGAGACCCAGTACTTC.